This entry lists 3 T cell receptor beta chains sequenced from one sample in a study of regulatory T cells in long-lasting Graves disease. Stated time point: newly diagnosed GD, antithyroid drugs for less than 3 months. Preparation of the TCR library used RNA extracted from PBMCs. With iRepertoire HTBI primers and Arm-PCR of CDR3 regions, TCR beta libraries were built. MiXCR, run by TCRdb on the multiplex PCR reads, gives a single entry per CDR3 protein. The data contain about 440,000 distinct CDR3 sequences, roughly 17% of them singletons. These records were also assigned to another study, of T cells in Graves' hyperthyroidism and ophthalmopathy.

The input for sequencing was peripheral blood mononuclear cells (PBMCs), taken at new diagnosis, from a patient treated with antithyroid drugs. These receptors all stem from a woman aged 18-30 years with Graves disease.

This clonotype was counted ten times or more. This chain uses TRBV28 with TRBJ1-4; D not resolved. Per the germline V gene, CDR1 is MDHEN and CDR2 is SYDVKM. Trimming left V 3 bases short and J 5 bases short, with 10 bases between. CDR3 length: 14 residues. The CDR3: CASSLTQKNEKLFF. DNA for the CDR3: TGTGCCAGCAGTTTGACTCAAAAAAATGAAAAACTGTTTTTT.

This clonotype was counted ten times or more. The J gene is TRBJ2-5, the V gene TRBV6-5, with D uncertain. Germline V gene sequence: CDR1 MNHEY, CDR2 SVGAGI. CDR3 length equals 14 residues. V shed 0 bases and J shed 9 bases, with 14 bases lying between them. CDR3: CASSYSNNARAQYF. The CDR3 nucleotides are TGTGCCAGCAGTTACTCGAATAACGCAAGGGCCCAGTACTTC.

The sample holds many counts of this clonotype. CDR3 amino acids: CASSQGGVGRYEQYF. CDR3 in DNA: TGTGCCAGCAGCCAAGGCGGAGTGGGTCGGTACGAGCAGTACTTC. The chain uses TRBV14 and TRBJ2-7; D ambiguous. Trimming stripped 1 base from V and 4 bases from J, with 14 bases between. This CDR3 contains 15 residues. Germline-derived CDR1 and CDR2 are SGHDN and FVKESK.